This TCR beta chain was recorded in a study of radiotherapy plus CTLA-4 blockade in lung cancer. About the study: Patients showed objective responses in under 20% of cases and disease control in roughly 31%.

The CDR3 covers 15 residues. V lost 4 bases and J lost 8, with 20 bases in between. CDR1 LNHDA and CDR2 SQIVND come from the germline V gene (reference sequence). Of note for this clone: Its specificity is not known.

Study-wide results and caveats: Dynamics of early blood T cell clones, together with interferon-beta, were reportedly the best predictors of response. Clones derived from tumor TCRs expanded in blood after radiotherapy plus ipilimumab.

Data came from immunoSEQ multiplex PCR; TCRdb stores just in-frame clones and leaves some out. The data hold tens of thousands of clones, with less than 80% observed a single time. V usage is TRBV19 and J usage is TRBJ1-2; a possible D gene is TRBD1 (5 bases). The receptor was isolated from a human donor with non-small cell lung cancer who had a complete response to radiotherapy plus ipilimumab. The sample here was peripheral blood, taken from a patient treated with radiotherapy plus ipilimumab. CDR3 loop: CASSRAREHLFGYTF. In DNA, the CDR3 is TGTGCCAGTAGTAGGGCCAGGGAGCATTTATTCGGCTACACCTTC.